A selection of T cell receptor beta chains follows, all from one sample in a study of cytomegalovirus exposure and HLA in healthy donors. Method: immunoSEQ multiplex PCR; TCRdb's copy keeps in-frame clones and lacks some. The table has some 130,000 clones, roughly 89% seen once. Sequencing used PBMCs. All receptors derive from a woman in her twenties or thirties in good health and CMV-seronegative. Each CDR3 is given with its conserved first and last residue. The D gene is left open where the match is weak. Clone size is stated in some rows and not others, as once, few, many or a class when expanded.

j_call clone_size d_call v_call cdr3_nt cdr3_aa
TRBJ2-2 . . TRBV7-2 TGTGCCAGCAGCTTAGCAGCGCTAGCGCACGGGTCCGGGGAGCTGTTTTTT CASSLAALAHGSGELFF
TRBJ1-2 . TRBD1 TRBV4-1 TGCGCCAGCAGCCAGGCCGGGACAGGCTATGGCTACACCTTC CASSQAGTGYGYTF
TRBJ2-7 . . TRBV5-6 TGTGCCAGCAGCTCTACAGGGATTCGAGAGCAGTACTTC CASSSTGIREQYF
TRBJ2-3 . TRBD2 TRBV13 TGTGCCAGCAGCTTAGGCGGGGGGATCACAGATACGCAGTATTTT CASSLGGGITDTQYF
TRBJ1-2 . . TRBV6-6 TGTGCCAGCAATAGAGACAGCCCTTCTAACTATGGCTACACCTTC CASNRDSPSNYGYTF
TRBJ1-2 . . TRBV15 TGTGCCACCAGCAGCCGAGTAAACTATGGCTACACCTTC CATSSRVNYGYTF
TRBJ1-1 . TRBD1 TRBV9 TGTGCCAGCAGCCCCCGGACAGGGGGAAACACTGAAGCTTTCTTT CASSPRTGGNTEAFF
TRBJ1-2 . TRBD1 TRBV7-2 TGTGCCAGCAGCCCCCCCAGGGGGAACTATGGCTACACCTTC CASSPPRGNYGYTF
TRBJ1-1 . . TRBV7-2 TGTGCCAGCAGCAAAACGGGGAACACTGAAGCTTTCTTT CASSKTGNTEAFF
TRBJ2-5 few TRBD1 TRBV19 TGTGCCAGTAGTTCCCGACAGGGGCAAGAGACCCAGTACTTC CASSSRQGQETQYF
TRBJ1-6 . TRBD1 TRBV30 TGTGCCCGTGCAGGGGGTCTAAATTCACCCCTCCACTTT CARAGGLNSPLHF
TRBJ1-4 . TRBD1 TRBV29-1 TGCAGCACAGGGACAGGGGAGAATGAAAAACTGTTTTTT CSTGTGENEKLFF
TRBJ1-2 once TRBD1 TRBV27 TGTGCCAGCAGTTTACAGGGGGCTGGTGGCTACACCTTC CASSLQGAGGYTF
TRBJ2-7 once TRBD2 TRBV10-3 TGTGCCATCAGATCTAGCGGGAGAGGATACGAGCAGTACTTC CAIRSSGRGYEQYF
TRBJ2-7 . TRBD2 TRBV7-9 TGTGCCAGCAGCTTAGCGGCGGGGGTTACCTACGAGCAGTACTTC CASSLAAGVTYEQYF
TRBJ2-1 . . TRBV19 TGTGCCAGTAGTATCATACAGAGCTCCTACAATGAGCAGTTCTTC CASSIIQSSYNEQFF
TRBJ2-5 . . TRBV28 TGTGCCAGCAGTTTATCCCCTGTCCAAGAGACCCAGTACTTC CASSLSPVQETQYF
TRBJ2-6 . . TRBV28 TGTGCCAGCAGTCGGCAGGGGACTGGGGCCAACGTCCTGACTTTC CASSRQGTGANVLTF
TRBJ1-4 once TRBD1 TRBV6-5 TGTGCCAGCAGTTATTTTCACGGGACAGGGCATGAAAAACTGTTTTTT CASSYFHGTGHEKLFF
TRBJ2-7 . . TRBV27 TGTGCCAGCAGTACGGGGGAGCAGTACTTC CASSTGEQYF
TRBJ2-7 . TRBD2 TRBV2 TGTGCCAGCACCTTAGCGGGGAGCGGTTACGAGCAGTACTTC CASTLAGSGYEQYF
TRBJ2-5 . TRBD1 TRBV27 TGTGCCAGCAGTTCCCCCGGGACAGGGGATGAGACCCAGTACTTC CASSSPGTGDETQYF
TRBJ1-1 . . TRBV2 TGTGCCAGCAGTGAATTCGGCAGGGGGAACACTGAAGCTTTCTTT CASSEFGRGNTEAFF
TRBJ2-5 . TRBD1 TRBV19 TGTGCCAGTAGTATAGGCCCCCAGGGGGCGGAGACCCAGTACTTC CASSIGPQGAETQYF
TRBJ2-1 . . TRBV4-2 TGTGCCAGCAGCCTCGTTGGAGGGGACCTGGGCGATGAGCAGTTCTTC CASSLVGGDLGDEQFF
TRBJ1-6 . . TRBV27 TGTGCCAGCTGCGCCCGGAATTCACCCCTCCACTTT CASCARNSPLHF
TRBJ2-4 . . TRBV28 TGTGCCAGCAGTACGGAAGATCGGGGGGCAAACTCTACCAAAAACATTCAGTACTTC CASSTEDRGANSTKNIQYF
TRBJ2-7 . TRBD2 TRBV5-8 TGTGCCAGCAACTCTGGGAGGGGTCGGTACGAGCAGTACTTC CASNSGRGRYEQYF
TRBJ1-2 . TRBD1 TRBV7-2 TGTGCCAGCAGCTTGGGGACAGGGGGTGGCTACACCTTC CASSLGTGGGYTF
TRBJ2-7 . TRBD2 TRBV19 TGTGCCAGTGGAGATGGGGGGCTAGCGGGAGGGCCGGGCGAGCAGTACTTC CASGDGGLAGGPGEQYF
TRBJ2-4 . TRBD2 TRBV2 TGTGCCAGCAGTGAAGCCCTGGTAGCGGGGGTGAAAAACATTCAGTACTTC CASSEALVAGVKNIQYF
TRBJ2-1 . TRBD2 TRBV6-1 TGTGCCAGCATTCCTAGCGGGATCCGCACTGACGAGCAGTTCTTC CASIPSGIRTDEQFF
TRBJ2-1 once . TRBV7-9 TGTGCCAGCAGCTTAGAACTAGCCTATGAGCAGTTCTTC CASSLELAYEQFF
TRBJ2-4 . TRBD1 TRBV7-2 TGTGCCAGCAGCCTAAGGACAGGGCTAGCCAAAAACATTCAGTACTTC CASSLRTGLAKNIQYF
TRBJ2-7 . TRBD1 TRBV5-4 TGTGCCAGCAGCTTAGGGGGACAGGGTTTCTACGAGCAGTACTTC CASSLGGQGFYEQYF
TRBJ1-5 . TRBD1 TRBV19 TGTGCCAGTACCCGAAACAGGGGGCGCGGTCAGCCCCAGCATTTT CASTRNRGRGQPQHF
TRBJ2-3 once TRBD1 TRBV2 TGTGCCAGCAGTAAGGGGGCTGGGACAGATACGCAGTATTTT CASSKGAGTDTQYF
TRBJ2-1 . . TRBV25-1 TGTGCCAGCAGTGACCAAGCCCGCGCCGGGATCGACAATGAGCAGTTCTTC CASSDQARAGIDNEQFF
TRBJ2-7 . . TRBV5-1 TGCGCCAGCAGTCCCGGGACAAACTACGAACAGTACTTC CASSPGTNYEQYF
TRBJ2-3 . TRBD2 TRBV4-1 TGCGCCAGCAGCCAAGGGGGGCTAGCGGGAGTGGATACGCAGTATTTT CASSQGGLAGVDTQYF
TRBJ2-5 . . TRBV1 TGCACCAGCAGCCAAGCTAAAGTTAGCGGGAGAAAAGAGACCCAGTACTTC CTSSQAKVSGRKETQYF
TRBJ2-7 . . TRBV4-2 TGTGCCAGCAGCCAAGTGGGAGGAGACTCCTACGAGCAGTACTTC CASSQVGGDSYEQYF
TRBJ2-3 . TRBD2 TRBV9 TGTGCCAGCAGCGTACTAGCGGGAGGCGTGGATACGCAGTATTTT CASSVLAGGVDTQYF
TRBJ2-3 once . TRBV10-3 TGTGCCATCAGTGAGTCCCCTGTAGCATCGACAGATACGCAGTATTTT CAISESPVASTDTQYF
TRBJ2-7 . TRBD1 TRBV27 TGTGCCAGCAGAACAGGGGGCAGCGACGAGCAGTACTTC CASRTGGSDEQYF
TRBJ2-1 few . TRBV5-1 TGCGCCAGCAGCTTGGCCTTAGCACTTTCCTACAATGAGCAGTTCTTC CASSLALALSYNEQFF
TRBJ2-3 once TRBD2 TRBV25-1 TGTGCCAGCAGTGACGGGACTAGCGGAAGCACAGATACGCAGTATTTT CASSDGTSGSTDTQYF
TRBJ2-1 . TRBD2 TRBV7-2 TGTGCCAGCAGGGAAACACCTAGCGGTGGGAGTGAGCAGTTCTTC CASRETPSGGSEQFF
TRBJ1-1 . . TRBV28 TGTGCCAGCAGTTTGTGGGGAAAAGGTGGGGGCAAGTGGGAAGCTTTCTTT CASSLWGKGGGKWEAFF
TRBJ2-7 . TRBD2 TRBV7-9 TGTGCGGCGGGAGGGCTCTACGAGCAGTACTTC CAAGGLYEQYF
TRBJ2-7 . . TRBV7-9 TGTTCCAGCAGCTTATTCACCGGTCGGCGGGACTACGAGCAGTACTTC CSSSLFTGRRDYEQYF
TRBJ2-1 . . TRBV2 TGTGCCAGCACTGCACAGGGATTCTCCTACAATGAGCAGTTCTTC CASTAQGFSYNEQFF
TRBJ2-5 . . TRBV7-9 TGTGCCAGCAGCTCCCCGGGACTCCAAGAGACCCAGTACTTC CASSSPGLQETQYF
TRBJ2-1 . . TRBV11-3 TGTGCCAGCAGTTCCTTAGGGGGATACAATGAGCAGTTCTTC CASSSLGGYNEQFF
TRBJ2-1 . TRBD1 TRBV28 TGTGCCAGCAGGGGACAGCCGCTTGAGCAGTTCTTC CASRGQPLEQFF
TRBJ1-3 . . TRBV7-2 TGTGCCAGCAGCTTAGACTTCTCTGGAAACACCATATATTTT CASSLDFSGNTIYF
TRBJ2-1 . TRBD1 TRBV18 TGTGCCAGCTCACCAAGTGACAGGGGTACCTACAATGAGCAGTTCTTC CASSPSDRGTYNEQFF
TRBJ1-5 . . TRBV6-1 TGTGCCAGCAGTGAAGTTGGGGCCGAGGGGGCCCAGCATTTT CASSEVGAEGAQHF